Listed below are T cell receptor beta chains from one sample, sequenced in a study of shared clonotypes between healthy human individuals. Profiled with immunoSEQ multiplex PCR; TCRdb holds only in-frame clones, not every one. The table includes hundreds of thousands of clones, 70% to 75% detected once. Sequenced sample: memory CD4+ T cells sorted from blood. Receptors originate from a man aged 25 to 45 in good health. Each CDR3 is given with its conserved first and last residue. Each record gives: J gene, V gene, CDR3 protein.

TRBJ2-3 TRBV7-3 CASSLSGGLGDTQYF
TRBJ2-3 TRBV7-8 CASSEGGPADTQYF
TRBJ1-6 TRBV5-6 CASSRLSSYNSPLHF
TRBJ2-5 TRBV28 CASSSRTGSGETQYF
TRBJ1-2 TRBV5-1 CASSLRDSPNYGYTF
TRBJ1-1 TRBV7-9 CASRRLSADAFF
TRBJ1-1 TRBV27 CASSLAGDPEAFF
TRBJ2-5 TRBV7-9 CASSWDWQETQYF
TRBJ2-3 TRBV10-3 CAAGTAADTQYF
TRBJ1-1 TRBV6-9 CATRGLSNTEAFF
TRBJ2-3 TRBV5-1 CASSFLPLPSTDTQYF
TRBJ2-7 TRBV5-5 CASSAAGGSYEQYF
TRBJ2-5 TRBV25-1 CASSVRGGETQYF
TRBJ2-7 TRBV5-1 CASSLARTADEQYF
TRBJ2-1 TRBV5-1 CASSLAASGGAYNEQFF
TRBJ2-1 TRBV5-1 CASSLVGFDNEQFF
TRBJ1-3 TRBV7-8 CASSLEPLGNTIYF
TRBJ1-5 TRBV30 CAWSGSRGDQPQHF
TRBJ2-2 TRBV19 CASSTGQGLNTGELFF
TRBJ1-5 TRBV18 CASSNQPGRVGQPQHF
TRBJ1-2 TRBV4-2 CASSQDERQGAHYGYTF
TRBJ2-5 TRBV25-1 CASSEFTLAGYTETQYF
TRBJ2-2 TRBV5-4 CASSSRTSGTTGELFF
TRBJ2-1 TRBV7-9 CASSFSLRAEQFF
TRBJ2-1 TRBV4-1 CASGWIIDEQFF
TRBJ1-3 TRBV18 CASSQQQGLGNTIYF
TRBJ2-3 TRBV5-4 CASSLGRHLNTDTQYF
TRBJ2-1 TRBV9 CASSVGGDSYNEQFF
TRBJ1-5 TRBV18 CASSPDDQPQHF
TRBJ1-1 TRBV2 CASRPGHRGNTEAFF
TRBJ1-2 TRBV5-5 CASSPWGTGGAGYGYTF
TRBJ1-5 TRBV18 CASSPEGHGNQPQHF
TRBJ2-7 TRBV5-1 CASSQRTALPHEQYF
TRBJ1-2 TRBV18 CASSPLNAGPGYGYTF
TRBJ2-7 TRBV5-1 CASSYGGTSGSHEQYF
TRBJ2-7 TRBV7-9 CASSPKGGVDEQYF
TRBJ2-1 TRBV2 CASTARLQDEQFF
TRBJ2-7 TRBV7-2 CASRSAGTVFSYEQYF
TRBJ2-7 TRBV6-1 CASTGTSVAYEQYF
TRBJ1-4 TRBV7-3 CASSPGAGEKLFF